This is a list of T cell receptor beta chains from one sample in a study of blood T cell repertoires in COVID-19. Assay: immunoSEQ multiplex PCR; the TCRdb copy retains only in-frame clones and omits some. In the table there are about 69,000 clones, roughly 79% of which are singletons. The sequenced sample was peripheral blood. All receptors come from a human donor in a cohort sampled during active COVID-19. Each CDR3 is given with its conserved first and last residue. A D gene is named only where the DNA matches it firmly.

v_gene: TRBV28
j_gene: TRBJ2-7
d_gene: -
CDR3aa: CATVTSYEQYF

v_gene: TRBV24-1
j_gene: TRBJ2-7
d_gene: TRBD1
CDR3aa: CATKGQSTNYYEQYF

v_gene: TRBV19
j_gene: TRBJ2-4
d_gene: -
CDR3aa: CASSIQGLAMVGKNIQYF

v_gene: TRBV5-4
j_gene: TRBJ2-3
d_gene: TRBD1
CDR3aa: CASSSRDRDPDTQYF

v_gene: TRBV3-1/TRBV3-2
j_gene: TRBJ1-4
d_gene: -
CDR3aa: CASSFGTNNEKLFF

v_gene: TRBV11-2
j_gene: TRBJ2-1
d_gene: TRBD2
CDR3aa: CASSLVPSGRINEQFF

v_gene: TRBV5-8
j_gene: TRBJ1-4
d_gene: TRBD1
CDR3aa: CASSLAGGGEKLFF

v_gene: TRBV10-1
j_gene: TRBJ1-1
d_gene: TRBD1
CDR3aa: CASSLNRGQGAEAFF

v_gene: TRBV5-1
j_gene: TRBJ2-7
d_gene: -
CDR3aa: CASSLAAGISYEQYF

v_gene: TRBV15
j_gene: TRBJ2-1
d_gene: -
CDR3aa: CATSRDLVAEQFF

v_gene: TRBV6-5
j_gene: TRBJ2-5
d_gene: TRBD1
CDR3aa: CASTESRTGLYF

v_gene: TRBV13
j_gene: TRBJ1-3
d_gene: -
CDR3aa: CASSQTSGNTIYF

v_gene: TRBV7-6
j_gene: TRBJ2-5
d_gene: TRBD2
CDR3aa: CASSLELADPQETQYF

v_gene: TRBV3-1/TRBV3-2
j_gene: TRBJ2-1
d_gene: -
CDR3aa: CASSQDPDSTYNEQFF

v_gene: TRBV28
j_gene: TRBJ1-5
d_gene: TRBD1
CDR3aa: CASSRGTGGNQPQHF

v_gene: TRBV28
j_gene: TRBJ1-1
d_gene: TRBD1
CDR3aa: CASDPGTGANTEAFF

v_gene: TRBV18
j_gene: TRBJ2-4
d_gene: TRBD1
CDR3aa: CASSTLTTGKKNIQYF

v_gene: TRBV11-2
j_gene: TRBJ2-6
d_gene: -
CDR3aa: CASSLDRPGPNGANVLTF

v_gene: TRBV5-1
j_gene: TRBJ2-5
d_gene: TRBD1
CDR3aa: CASSFTTGGDETQYF

v_gene: TRBV29-1
j_gene: TRBJ1-2
d_gene: TRBD1
CDR3aa: CSVDPGTGRGYTF

v_gene: TRBV10-2
j_gene: TRBJ2-1
d_gene: TRBD2
CDR3aa: CASCEFGRAYNEQFF

v_gene: TRBV5-1
j_gene: TRBJ2-7
d_gene: -
CDR3aa: CASSLEGLGQYEQYF

v_gene: TRBV18
j_gene: TRBJ2-2
d_gene: TRBD1
CDR3aa: CASSPRTGEWGELFF

v_gene: TRBV15
j_gene: TRBJ2-2
d_gene: TRBD1
CDR3aa: CATSREGTGSTGELFF

v_gene: TRBV25-1
j_gene: TRBJ1-3
d_gene: -
CDR3aa: CASSRGTVSGFGNTIYF

v_gene: TRBV7-9
j_gene: TRBJ1-2
d_gene: TRBD1
CDR3aa: CASSLTGESYGYTF

v_gene: TRBV12-3/TRBV12-4
j_gene: TRBJ1-1
d_gene: -
CDR3aa: CASSLQVGTEAFF

v_gene: TRBV4-1
j_gene: TRBJ2-1
d_gene: TRBD2
CDR3aa: CASSQLAGGGSGQFF

v_gene: TRBV14
j_gene: TRBJ1-4
d_gene: TRBD1
CDR3aa: CASSRGQGLQYEKLFF

v_gene: TRBV7-6
j_gene: TRBJ2-3
d_gene: TRBD2
CDR3aa: CASSPIGLAGGDTQYF

v_gene: TRBV7-6
j_gene: TRBJ2-5
d_gene: -
CDR3aa: CASSFSLGIQETQYF

v_gene: TRBV10-2
j_gene: TRBJ1-2
d_gene: -
CDR3aa: CASRAGGAANYGYTF

v_gene: TRBV15
j_gene: TRBJ2-5
d_gene: -
CDR3aa: CATSVRDSAYQETQYF

v_gene: TRBV6-5
j_gene: TRBJ1-2
d_gene: -
CDR3aa: CASTRMPGANYGYTF

v_gene: TRBV6-2/TRBV6-3
j_gene: TRBJ2-7
d_gene: TRBD2
CDR3aa: CASSSPGLAAYEQYF